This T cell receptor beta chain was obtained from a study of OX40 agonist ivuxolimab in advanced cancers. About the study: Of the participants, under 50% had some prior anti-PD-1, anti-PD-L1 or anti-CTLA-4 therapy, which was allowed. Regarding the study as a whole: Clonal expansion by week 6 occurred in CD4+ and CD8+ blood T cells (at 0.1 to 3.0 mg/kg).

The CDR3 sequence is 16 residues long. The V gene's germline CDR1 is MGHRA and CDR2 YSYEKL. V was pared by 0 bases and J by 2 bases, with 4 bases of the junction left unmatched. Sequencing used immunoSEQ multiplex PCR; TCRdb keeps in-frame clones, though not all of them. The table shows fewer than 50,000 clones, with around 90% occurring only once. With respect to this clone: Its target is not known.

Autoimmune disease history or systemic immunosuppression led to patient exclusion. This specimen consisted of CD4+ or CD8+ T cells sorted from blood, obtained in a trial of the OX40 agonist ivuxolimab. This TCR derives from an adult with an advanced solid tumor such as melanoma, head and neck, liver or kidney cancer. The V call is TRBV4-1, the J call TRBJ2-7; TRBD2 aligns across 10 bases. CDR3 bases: TGCGCCAGCAGCCAAGATCGTAGCGGGAGGACCTACGAGCAGTACTTC. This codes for CASSQDRSGRTYEQYF.